This TCR beta chain is drawn from a study of T and B cells in COVID-19 patients. Whole-study findings and limits: Of 2,331 TCR clusters found only in the recovered cohort, 25 to 35 had low generation probability.

Trimming stripped 4 bases from V and 0 bases from J, with 10 bases between. The germline gives CDR1 GTSNPN, CDR2 SVGIG (reference sequence). This CDR3 is 14 amino acids long. Multiplex PCR with BIOMED2 TRB-A/B primer pools amplified TRB rearrangements. TCRdb recomputed calls from the multiplex PCR reads with MiXCR, one row per CDR3 protein. The sample includes 5,500 to 7,000 distinct CDR3 sequences, roughly a quarter of them seen just once. This clonotype is deemed medium-sized (0.01 to 0.1%). Its specificity is unknown. From blood, roughly 240-550 ng of genomic DNA served as TRB template. The receptor was isolated from a human donor with active COVID-19. The specimen was blood. This chain links TRBV30 with TRBJ1-3; no definite D call. The CDR3 protein is CAWNMGNSGNTIYF. CDR3 sequence (DNA): TGTGCCTGGAATATGGGAAACTCTGGAAACACCATATATTTT.